The next 32 T cell receptor beta chains were all read from a single sample in a study of identical twins. TCRdb passed the 5' RACE reads through MiXCR, listing each CDR3 protein once. The profile shows approximately 890,000 distinct CDR3 sequences, around 12% of them singletons. The same sample was also studied in work on yellow fever vaccine responses in identical twins.

What was sequenced was PBMCs. The origin of the receptors is a woman under 30 in good health.

A few counts support this clonotype. The CDR3 nucleotides read TGTGCCACCAGCAGAGATTTCAGTAGCACAGATACGCAGTATTTT. This translates into CATSRDFSSTDTQYF. The chain employs TRBV15 and TRBJ2-3, with D uncertain. The V gene lost 0 bases and the J gene lost 0 bases, with 7 bases spanning the gap. This CDR3 contains 15 residues. CDR1 LNHNV and CDR2 YYDKDF come from the germline V gene (reference sequence).

The V call is TRBV10-3, the J call TRBJ2-3, with 11 bases fitting TRBD2. Looked up from germline, CDR1 is ENHRY and CDR2 is SYGVKD. The CDR3 loop spans 16 amino acids. V trimming: 7 bases; J trimming: 2 bases; junction bases outside the gene matches: 8. The CDR3 reads CAITETSGIVTDTQYF. CDR3 DNA: TGTGCCATCACGGAGACTAGCGGGATTGTCACAGATACGCAGTATTTT.

This rearrangement joins TRBV7-9 to TRBJ2-1; no clear D gene. V was pared by 4 bases and J by 7 bases, with 20 bases between. Germline V gene sequence: CDR1 SEHNR, CDR2 FQNEAQ (reference sequence). There are 16 residues in the CDR3. In nucleotides, the CDR3 is TGTGCCAGCAGCTCCCAGAAATGGGTCTCACGGAATGAGCAGTTCTTC. It translates to CASSSQKWVSRNEQFF.

The chain has TRBV27 and TRBJ2-5; a weak D match, TRBD2 (5 bases). This CDR3 is 14 amino acids long. Germline CDR1 and CDR2: MNHEY and SMNVEV (reference sequence). The V gene lost 6 bases and the J gene lost 0 bases, with 11 bases spanning the gap. CDR3 protein: CASRGLGDQETQYF. The DNA for the CDR3 is TGTGCCAGCAGGGGCCTCGGGGACCAAGAGACCCAGTACTTC.

This clonotype was seen only a few times. The CDR3: CASSYTGTDTQYF. The CDR3 DNA reads as TGTGCCAGCAGCTACACTGGCACAGATACGCAGTATTTT. The V gene is TRBV27, the J gene TRBJ2-3; no definite D call. The CDR3 is made up of 13 amino acids. Germline V gives CDR1 MNHEY, CDR2 SMNVEV (reference sequence). V lost 6 bases to trimming and J lost 1 base, with 8 bases between them.

The V gene is TRBV6-1, the J gene TRBJ2-5; TRBD1 matches at 7 bases. The CDR3 consists of 12 residues. The ends lost 4 bases at V and 6 bases at J; junction bases unmatched: 2. Germline values: CDR1 MNHNS, CDR2 SASEGT. CDR3 loop: CASSVDRKTQYF. The CDR3 nucleotides are TGTGCCAGCAGTGTGGACAGGAAGACCCAGTACTTC.

This clonotype appeared many times. This sequence joins TRBV15 and TRBJ2-1; weak D call: TRBD2 (7 bases). V was shortened by 0 bases and J by 5 bases, with 17 bases between the two germline ends. The CDR3 length is 17 residues. Germline CDR1 LNHNV, CDR2 YYDKDF (reference sequence). CDR3 sequence (DNA): TGTGCCACCAGCAGAGATAGGGGGGGTCGCTCAGACAATGAGCAGTTCTTC. This codes for CATSRDRGGRSDNEQFF.

This chain connects TRBV20-1 to TRBJ2-7; 7 nucleotides line up with TRBD1. CDR1 and CDR2 (germline): DFQATT, SNEGSKA (reference sequence). J was trimmed by 3 bases and V by 0 bases; bases with no gene match: 5. The CDR3 is 14 amino acids. The CDR3 DNA is TGCAGTGCTAGAGATCGGCAGGGGGTCTACGAGCAGTACGTC. This gives the protein CSARDRQGVYEQYV.

A few counts support this clonotype. CDR3 coding DNA: TGTGCCAGCAGCTCGTACCTTGGCGGGAGGGGCACAGATACGCAGTATTTT. Its protein product is CASSSYLGGRGTDTQYF. The chain joins TRBV7-8 to TRBJ2-3; 9 nucleotides agree with TRBD2. CDR1 is SGHVS and CDR2 is FQNEAQ in the germline V gene. This CDR3 is 17 amino acids long. J was trimmed by 1 base and V by 4 bases; bases with no gene match: 9.

This clonotype was recorded a few times. This chain's CDR3 is CSATPVEDTDTQYF. The CDR3 DNA is TGCAGTGCTACCCCCGTAGAGGACACAGATACGCAGTATTTT. This sequence joins TRBV20-1 and TRBJ2-3; D gene unclear. Germline V gene sequence: CDR1 DFQATT, CDR2 SNEGSKA (reference sequence). V shed 4 bases and J shed 2 bases, with 13 bases lying between them. There are 14 residues in the CDR3.

This clonotype occurred many times. The CDR3 nucleotides read TGTGCCAGCAGCGAACGACAGGGGCTCTCCTACGAGCAGTACTTC. This encodes CASSERQGLSYEQYF. The chain joins TRBV9 to TRBJ2-7; TRBD1 matches 8 bases. The V segment lost 3 bases and the J segment 0 bases; nucleotides outside the gene matches: 5. Germline CDR1 and CDR2: SGDLS and YYNGEE. The CDR3 has 15 residues.

V and J are TRBV5-1 and TRBJ2-3; D uncertain. The CDR3 length is 16 residues. Per the germline V gene, CDR1 is SGHRS and CDR2 is YFSETQ. V lost 0 bases and J 6 bases, leaving 17 bases between the germline ends. CDR3 residues: CASSLGQTVAPDTQYF. In DNA form, the CDR3 reads TGCGCCAGCAGCTTGGGGCAGACCGTCGCACCCGATACGCAGTATTTT.

This clonotype was seen many times. The genes are TRBV29-1 and TRBJ2-3; D not certain. V was clipped by 8 bases and J by 2 bases, with 11 bases between them. This CDR3 has 12 amino acids. The germline gives CDR1 SQVTM, CDR2 ANQGSEA. Here the CDR3 reads CSSRALTDTQYF. In DNA, the CDR3 is TGCAGCTCCAGAGCACTCACAGATACGCAGTATTTT.

The chain joins TRBV29-1 to TRBJ2-7; D possibly corresponds to TRBD2 (6 bases). V was clipped by 7 bases and J by 2 bases, with 21 bases between them. Germline V CDR1 and CDR2: SQVTM, ANQGSEA. The CDR3 covers 15 residues. The CDR3 protein is CSAPWCGGRPYEQYV. For the CDR3, the DNA is TGCAGCGCCCCTTGGTGTGGGGGGAGGCCCTACGAGCAGTACGTC.

This clonotype was observed a handful of times. J is TRBJ1-5 and V is TRBV5-5; the D is unclear. V lost 4 bases and J 6 bases, leaving 14 bases between the germline ends. Germline assignment: CDR1 SGHKS and CDR2 YYEKEE (reference sequence). This CDR3 is 14 amino acids long. DNA for the CDR3: TGTGCCAGCAGCGACGCGGGTTTAGGTCAGCCCCAGCATTTT. It yields the protein CASSDAGLGQPQHF.

This clonotype turned up a few times. V is TRBV20-1 and J is TRBJ2-2; D is ambiguous. The germline V and J ends were trimmed by 5 bases and 3 bases, with 10 bases remaining between them. CDR1 is DFQATT, CDR2 SNEGSKA, per germline (reference sequence). The CDR3 extends over 13 amino acids. The CDR3 DNA reads as TGCAGTGCTCTAGGTTGGGACACCGGGGAGCTGTTTTTT. Protein: CSALGWDTGELFF.

V and J are TRBV6-2 or TRBV6-3 and TRBJ2-2, with D perhaps assigned TRBD1 or TRBD2 (5 bases each). This CDR3 is 16 amino acids long. Germline CDR1 MNHEY, CDR2 SVGEGT. V was cut by 5 bases and J by 2 bases, with 15 bases left in between. CDR3 sequence reads: CASSHGTELNTGELFF. CDR3 nucleotides: TGTGCCAGCAGTCACGGGACGGAACTAAACACCGGGGAGCTGTTTTTT.

This clonotype was detected a few times. The chain carries TRBV29-1 and TRBJ1-2; the match to TRBD1 covers 7 bases. After removal of 7 bases from V and 8 bases from J, the junction contained 16 bases not matched to a gene. Germline loops: CDR1 SQVTM, CDR2 ANQGSEA. This CDR3 contains 14 residues. CDR3 DNA: TGCAGCGCCAGGGGGGGGACCACAGGCCCAGGCTACACCTTC. This translates into CSARGGTTGPGYTF.

This clonotype was recorded a few times. The DNA for the CDR3 is TGTGCCACCAGCAGAGACGGGGGTAACGGAGCTTTCTTT. This encodes CATSRDGGNGAFF. V and J are TRBV15 and TRBJ1-1, with D possibly being TRBD1 (5 bases). The V and J ends lost 0 bases and 10 bases respectively, with 12 bases between them. This CDR3 spans 13 amino acids. Germline assignment: CDR1 LNHNV and CDR2 YYDKDF (reference sequence). The variable domain in full, completed from reference TRBV15 and TRBJ1-1, reads DAMVIQNPRYQVTQFGKPVTLSCSQTLNHNVMYWYQQKSSQAPKLLFHYYDKDFNNEADTPDNFQSRRPNTSFCFLDIRSPGLGDTAMYLCATSRDGGNGAFFGQGTRLTVV.

The chain has TRBV11-3 and TRBJ2-7; TRBD1 aligns across 7 bases. V was clipped by 3 bases and J by 2 bases; unmatched bases: 10. Looked up from germline, CDR1 is SGHNT and CDR2 is YENEEA. The CDR3 runs to 16 residues. This chain's CDR3 is CASSLGPTGAPYEQYF. In DNA form, the CDR3 reads TGTGCCAGCAGCTTGGGGCCTACAGGGGCACCCTACGAGCAGTACTTC.

This clonotype was counted between two and nine times. V and J are TRBV7-8 and TRBJ1-1, with 7 bases matching TRBD1. This CDR3 region has 13 residues. The J segment lost 5 bases and the V segment lost 7 bases, leaving 7 bases of the junction unmatched. From germline, CDR1 is SGHVS and CDR2 FQNEAQ. The CDR3 region is CASILQGGTEAFF. CDR3 bases: TGTGCCAGCATCCTTCAGGGGGGGACTGAAGCTTTCTTT.

This clonotype has ten or more counts. This chain links TRBV7-3 with TRBJ2-2; D remains unclear. Per the germline V gene, CDR1 is SGHTA and CDR2 is FQGTGA. The V end lost 7 bases, the J end lost 0 bases, and 3 bases lay between the germline ends. The CDR3 is 12 residues long. As DNA, the CDR3 is TGTGCCAGCAAGGCGAACACCGGGGAGCTGTTTTTT. Amino acid sequence: CASKANTGELFF.

This clonotype was seen a few times. The V and J genes are TRBV20-1 and TRBJ2-7, with D tentatively TRBD2 (6 bases). The CDR3 loop spans 16 amino acids. Germline CDR1 is DFQATT and CDR2 is SNEGSKA (reference sequence). V shed 1 base and J shed 4 bases, with 20 bases lying between them. The CDR3, as DNA: TGCAGTGCTAGAGTTGGAGGGCAGGCCCGAACTTACGAGCAGTACGTC. It encodes CSARVGGQARTYEQYV.

This rearrangement joins TRBV4-1 to TRBJ2-1, with 7 bases fitting TRBD2. The CDR3 has 16 amino acids. The V gene's germline CDR1 is MGHRA and CDR2 YSYEKL. V shed 2 bases, J shed 3 bases, and the junction held 7 bases outside the gene matches. The CDR3 loop reads CASSQPGTNDYNEQFF. The DNA for the CDR3 is TGCGCCAGCAGCCAACCCGGGACTAACGACTACAATGAGCAGTTCTTC.

This clonotype was picked up a small number of times. The chain couples TRBV10-1 to TRBJ2-5, with TRBD2 matching 10 bases. The CDR3 consists of 15 residues. Losses at the gene ends were 1 base for V and 5 bases for J; bases not matched to a gene: 4. CDR1 and CDR2 from the germline V gene are WNHNN and SYGVQD (reference sequence). DNA for the CDR3: TGCGCCAGCAGTGAGTATGCTAGCGGGAGCGAGACCCAGTACTTC. Amino acids: CASSEYASGSETQYF.

This clonotype has just one count. As DNA, the CDR3 is TGCGCCAGCAGCTTAGCGGGCACTAACAATGAGCAGTTCTTC. Protein: CASSLAGTNNEQFF. This chain joins TRBV5-1 and TRBJ2-1, with D possibly TRBD2 on 6 matching bases. Per germline, CDR1 SGHRS and CDR2 YFSETQ. The germline V and J ends were trimmed by 2 bases and 5 bases, with 11 bases remaining between them. The CDR3 consists of 14 residues.

The gene calls are TRBV6-2 or TRBV6-3 and TRBJ2-3; perhaps TRBD2 as D (6 bases). The CDR3 contains 15 residues. V was pared by 4 bases and J by 2 bases, with 13 bases between. Germline V gene lookup returns CDR1 MNHEY and CDR2 SVGEGT. CDR3 residues: CASSWAGTFTDTQYF. CDR3 coding DNA: TGTGCCAGCAGTTGGGCCGGGACTTTCACAGATACGCAGTATTTT.

This clonotype was seen a few times. The chain uses TRBV12-3 or TRBV12-4 and TRBJ2-7; TRBD2 agrees at 9 bases. V trimming: 6 bases; J trimming: 4 bases; junction bases outside the gene matches: 4. The CDR3 sequence is 13 residues long. The CDR3 loop is CASRPSGNYEQYF. The CDR3 DNA reads as TGTGCCAGCAGGCCTAGCGGGAATTACGAGCAGTACTTC.

This clonotype was counted between two and nine times. The chain combines TRBV7-7 with TRBJ2-1; weak D call: TRBD2 (6 bases). The CDR3 loop spans 13 amino acids. The ends were cut back, 2 bases at V and 8 bases at J, with 10 bases in the middle. Germline CDR1 reads SSHAT; CDR2 reads FNYEAQ (reference sequence). CDR3 DNA sequence: TGTGCCAGCAGCTTACTCTGGGGGGATGAGCAGTTCTTC. Translating it yields CASSLLWGDEQFF. Supplemented by reference TRBV7-7 and TRBJ2-1, the full variable domain reads GAGVSQSPRYKVTKRGQDVTLRCDPISSHATLYWYQQALGQGPEFLTYFNYEAQPDKSGLPSDRFSAERPEGSISTLTIQRTEQRDSAMYRCASSLLWGDEQFFGPGTRLTVL.

In this sample, this clonotype turned up many times. This sequence joins TRBV29-1 and TRBJ1-4; D is ambiguous. Germline values: CDR1 SQVTM, CDR2 ANQGSEA. V lost 6 bases and J 0 bases, leaving 11 bases between the germline ends. This CDR3 is 14 amino acids long. CDR3 DNA: TGCAGCGTCGACGGTGGAACAACTAATGAAAAACTGTTTTTT. This sequence encodes CSVDGGTTNEKLFF.

This clonotype was seen more than once but under ten times. The V and J genes are TRBV19 and TRBJ1-3; D gene uncertain. Germline CDR1 and CDR2: LNHDA and SQIVND (reference sequence). V was trimmed by 3 bases and J by 2 bases, leaving 8 bases between them. This CDR3 comprises 14 residues. The CDR3 spells CASSIKGTGNTIYF. CDR3 in DNA: TGTGCCAGTAGTATTAAGGGAACTGGAAACACCATATATTTT.

CDR3 DNA: TGTGCCAGCAGACGCCGAAACCTACCCTCTGGAAACACCATATATTTT. It codes for CASRRRNLPSGNTIYF. The genes are TRBV12-3 or TRBV12-4 and TRBJ1-3; D is unresolved. The CDR3 contains 16 residues. Trimming left V 6 bases short and J 0 bases short, with 15 bases between.